This TCR beta chain comes out of a study of T cells after yellow fever vaccination (dated by TCRdb to about 2019). Some background on the complete study: Libraries from fractions with low cell numbers were prepared with the SMART-Seq v4 Ultra Low Input RNA kit. To track T-cell clones before and after primary and booster YFV17D yellow fever vaccination, bulk TCR alpha and beta repertoires were sequenced longitudinally. Two healthy male donors, one aged 18 to 30 and one aged 30 to 39 years, were included in the cohort. Bulk PBMC replicates and cell subsets were isolated from blood drawn at multiple timepoints before and after both primary and secondary immunization. The paper's findings and limits, for the study overall: A small share of clonotypes was detected in both CD4 and CD8 compartments, with the overlap likely arising from convergent recombination. After the booster, most of the clones that had expanded following primary vaccination were detected again (roughly 96% of CD4 and 80% to 90% of CD8), which suggests that memory was broadly maintained. The study included only two donors, which limits how far the findings can be generalized. The secondary T-cell response was found to be weaker but faster than the primary response, with a peak reached on day 5 rather than on day 15. Computational filtering was needed because FACS-sorted repertoires could contain abundant contaminating clonotypes from the bulk population.

This specimen's treatment or condition label, per the study, means: live attenuated yellow fever vaccine strain. At each blood-draw timepoint, two biological replicates of bulk PBMCs were obtained. PBMCs were isolated from peripheral blood using a standard Ficoll-Paque protocol. RNA was extracted with TriZol from bulk PBMCs, CD4 and CD8 fractions, and dextramer-positive and dextramer-negative fractions. Taken from the germline V gene (reference sequence), the CDR1 and CDR2 loops are DFQATT and SNEGSKA. Including cysteine and phenylalanine, the CDR3 has 13 amino acids. CDR3 DNA only is kept here, 39 bases in frame from base 1. Unmatched junction bases come to 4, with V trimmed by 6 bases and J by 3 bases. This clonotype was seen a few times. There is no known antigen for this receptor. Per-base qualities were not stored, and no clone one base away is much larger. Sequencing was performed on an Illumina NovaSeq 6000. TCR cDNA was synthesized by 5'RACE template switching, through which a universal primer site and unique molecular identifiers were introduced. Priming for cDNA synthesis came from both the TCR alpha and TCR beta constant segments. Libraries were amplified in two PCR steps, with sample barcodes and sequencing adapters added in the second step. Sequencing of libraries was performed on Illumina HiSeq 2500 (2x100 bp) or NovaSeq (2x150 bp). As for the original processing: MIGEC was used to demultiplex reads and collapse the reads into UMI consensus sequences, and MiXCR was used for V(D)J alignment. Vaccine-responding clonotypes were identified with edgeR using replicate PBMC samples, with FDR below 0.01 and a log2 fold change above 5 up to day 15 being required. Bulk clonotypes were assigned CD4 or CD8 identity according to which sequenced CD4 or CD8 repertoire held them at higher abundance. The public reads were reprocessed in TCRdb via fastp at Q25 and MiXCR, keeping in-frame beta chains. Under each unique CDR3 protein, matching rows form one entry showing the most common genes and DNA. These V and J calls rely on TCRdb rather than the paper's analysis. The sample table contains fewer than 450,000 distinct CDR3 sequences; only one count was recorded for around 4.1% of them. The ten largest account for 20% to 25% of the sample.

The material sequenced was PBMCs, taken 5 days after the yellow fever booster vaccination. The rearrangement combines TRBV20-1 with TRBJ1-5; 8 central nucleotides agree with TRBD1. This sequence originates from a man younger than 30 who received the YFV17D yellow fever vaccine. The bases are TGCAGTGCCCCGGGACAGGTCAATCAGCCCCAGCATTTT. Translation gives CSAPGQVNQPQHF.